One sample yielded the 21 T cell receptor beta chains listed below, sequenced in a study of T cell repertoires in cytomegalovirus infection. TCRdb fed the reads into MiXCR, producing one record per CDR3 protein. The sample includes 550,000 to 850,000 distinct CDR3 sequences, around 30% of them seen just once. Their antigen targets remain unknown. This material consisted of cultured PBMCs, taken from culture after CMV antigen stimulation. Receptors were obtained from a human donor in good health (CMV status not recorded). Some clones in this sample may be carry-over from other donors' samples.

This clonotype was counted between two and nine times. V and J are TRBV5-5 and TRBJ2-5; D gene uncertain. Germline V gene lookup returns CDR1 SGHKS and CDR2 YYEKEE (reference sequence). V lost 1 base, J lost 4 bases, and 8 bases lay in between. CDR3 length: 13 residues. CDR3 DNA sequence: TGTGCCAGCAGCTTGATGGATCTAGAGACCCAGTACTTC. It specifies CASSLMDLETQYF.

The genes are TRBV4-2 and TRBJ1-3; D uncertain. V lost 1 base and J lost 1, with 8 bases in between. CDR3 length: 15 residues. CDR1 and CDR2 from the germline V gene are LGHNA and YNFKEQ. This chain's CDR3 is CASSQAGSSGNTIYF. The CDR3 DNA reads as TGTGCCAGCAGCCAAGCGGGGAGTTCTGGAAACACCATATATTTT.

This clonotype was seen only a few times. The rearrangement joins TRBV7-2 to TRBJ2-1, with D perhaps matching TRBD1 or TRBD2 (5 bases each). From germline, CDR1 is SGHTA and CDR2 FQGNSA. The V and J ends lost 3 bases and 5 bases respectively, with 17 bases between them. The CDR3 totals 16 residues. The CDR3 here is CASSLGRSPQNNEQFF. The CDR3 DNA is TGTGCCAGCAGCTTGGGACGGTCTCCCCAAAACAATGAGCAGTTCTTC.

In its sample, this clonotype was seen a few times. The chain joins TRBV7-2 to TRBJ2-3, with unresolved D. The CDR3 has 12 residues. CDR1 SGHTA and CDR2 FQGNSA come from the germline V gene. Between the trimmed V and J ends, which lost 1 base and 8 bases, there was a span of 7 bases. The CDR3 protein is CASSLEYGTQYF. CDR3 sequence (DNA): TGTGCCAGCAGCTTAGAGTATGGTACGCAGTATTTT.

J is TRBJ2-7 and V is TRBV7-2, with D unclear. The CDR3 extends over 14 amino acids. The germline V and J ends were trimmed by 1 base and 2 bases, with 9 bases remaining between them. CDR1 and CDR2 from the germline V gene are SGHTA and FQGNSA. CDR3 bases: TGTGCCAGCAGCTTAGAGCGCCTGACCTACGAGCAGTACTTC. Amino acid sequence: CASSLERLTYEQYF.

This clonotype was observed a handful of times. V gene TRBV5-5 combines with J gene TRBJ2-3; D possibly corresponds to TRBD1 (6 bases). The V and J ends lost 1 base and 5 bases respectively, with 17 bases between them. In germline, CDR1 is SGHKS, CDR2 YYEKEE (reference sequence). The CDR3 has 16 residues. The CDR3 is CASSLRTANPLDTQYF. The CDR3 DNA is TGTGCCAGCAGCTTGAGGACAGCTAATCCTCTAGATACGCAGTATTTT.

V and J are TRBV5-3 and TRBJ2-4; D is uncertain. TRBV5-3 is given ORF status, its function remaining uncertain. CDR3 size: 14 residues. V was shortened by 8 bases and J by 8 bases, with 20 bases between the two germline ends. The CDR3 protein is CASSPDEMGYIQYF. In DNA, the CDR3 is TGTGCCAGCAGCCCGGACGAGATGGGTTACATTCAGTACTTC.

This chain links TRBV19 with TRBJ2-5; D is perhaps TRBD2 (5 bases). V lost 1 base and J 7 bases, leaving 13 bases between the germline ends. The CDR3 is made up of 14 amino acids. Germline V gene data show CDR1 as LNHDA and CDR2 as SQIVND (reference sequence). The CDR3 bases are TGTGCCAGTAGTATAGTCGGCCTTGAGGGGACCCAGTACTTC. Translated: CASSIVGLEGTQYF.

This clonotype has a handful of counts. One end of the junction varies from germline; a read error may be responsible. The chain is built from TRBV5-3 and TRBJ2-5; 8 positions agree with TRBD1. TRBV5-3 is flagged as an ORF with uncertain function. The CDR3 loop spans 14 amino acids. As DNA, the CDR3 is TGTGCCAGCAGCTTTAGGGCAGGGGGCCTGACCCAGTACTTC. Translated, it gives CASSFRAGGLTQYF.

For the CDR3, the DNA is TGTGCCAGCAGCCCAGGGGGCGCTGGGGCCAACGTCCTGACTTTC. It specifies CASSPGGAGANVLTF. This chain links TRBV5-4 with TRBJ2-6, with 8 bases identical to TRBD1. V shed 4 bases and J 2 bases; nucleotides not matched to a gene: 2. This CDR3 contains 15 residues. Looked up from germline, CDR1 is SGHNT and CDR2 is YYREEE (reference sequence). Combining the CDR3 with reference TRBV5-4 and TRBJ2-6 gives the whole variable domain ETGVTQSPTHLIKTRGQQVTLRCSSQSGHNTVSWYQQALGQGPQFIFQYYREEENGRGNFPPRFSGLQFPNYSSELNVNALELDDSALYLCASSPGGAGANVLTFGAGSRLTVL.

This clonotype turned up a few times. This chain joins TRBV7-9 and TRBJ1-2, with TRBD1 matching over 8 bases. Germline loops: CDR1 SEHNR, CDR2 FQNEAQ (reference sequence). Trimming took 1 base from V and 5 from J; bases not matched to a gene: 6. The CDR3 has 15 residues. The CDR3 is CASSLVDRGVYGYTF. Written as DNA, the CDR3 is TGTGCCAGCAGCTTAGTAGACAGGGGAGTGTATGGCTACACCTTC. Together with reference TRBV7-9 and TRBJ1-2, the CDR3 gives the full variable domain: DTGVSQNPRHKITKRGQNVTFRCDPISEHNRLYWYRQTLGQGPEFLTYFQNEAQLEKSRLLSDRFSAERPKGSFSTLEIQRTEQGDSAMYLCASSLVDRGVYGYTFGSGTRLTVV.

Comment on this clonotype: A much bigger clone sits one base away, suggesting this may be a read error. The chain combines TRBV5-5 with TRBJ2-7; D gene unclear. The germline V gene encodes CDR1 SGHKS and CDR2 YYEKEE (reference sequence). The CDR3 is made up of 13 amino acids. V dropped 2 bases and J dropped 3 bases, with 9 bases sitting between them. The CDR3 nucleotides read TGTGCCAGCAGCTTACCAGCCGACTACGAGCAGTACTTC. As protein: CASSLPADYEQYF.

V is TRBV5-1 and J is TRBJ2-5, with D tentatively TRBD1 (6 bases). There are 15 residues in the CDR3. The germline V and J ends were trimmed by 3 bases and 2 bases, with 14 bases remaining between them. Per the germline V gene, CDR1 is SGHRS and CDR2 is YFSETQ. CDR3 residues: CASSSSRGSQETQYF. CDR3 in DNA: TGCGCCAGCAGCTCGTCTAGGGGGTCTCAAGAGACCCAGTACTTC.

The chain has TRBV20-1 and TRBJ2-5, with D possibly being TRBD1 or TRBD2 (7 bases each). The germline V and J ends were trimmed by 3 bases and 4 bases, with 15 bases remaining between them. There are 14 residues in the CDR3. Germline lookup yields CDR1 DFQATT and CDR2 SNEGSKA (reference sequence). DNA of the CDR3: TGCAGTGCTAGTTCCCCAGGGGGGGCAGAGACCCAGTACTTC. Protein product: CSASSPGGAETQYF.

V and J are TRBV4-1 and TRBJ1-5, with D unclear. Germline CDR1 and CDR2: MGHRA and YSYEKL. The V end lost 0 bases, the J end lost 7 bases, and 10 bases lay between the germline ends. The CDR3 is made up of 14 amino acids. DNA of the CDR3: TGCGCCAGCAGCCAAGATGGGTGGGGACAGCCCCAGCATTTT. This codes for CASSQDGWGQPQHF.

This chain connects TRBV20-1 to TRBJ2-1, with TRBD2 identical over 11 bases. Germline CDR1 reads DFQATT; CDR2 reads SNEGSKA (reference sequence). The CDR3 length is 15 residues. V shed 6 bases, J shed 9 bases, and the junction held 13 bases outside the gene matches. The CDR3, as DNA: TGCAGTGCCCACCCCCGGCTAGCGGGAGGAGCTGAGCAGTTCTTC. Translated: CSAHPRLAGGAEQFF.

This clonotype was seen a few times. The chain recombines TRBV12-3 or TRBV12-4 with TRBJ2-3, with 8 bases that match TRBD2. V shed 11 bases, J shed 6 bases, and the junction held 13 bases outside the gene matches. The CDR3 consists of 14 residues. CDR3 residues: CASRQGLEWDTQYF. CDR3 bases: TGTGCCTCACGCCAGGGACTAGAATGGGATACGCAGTATTTT.

V and J are TRBV7-6 and TRBJ1-2; no clear D. Germline CDR1 and CDR2: SGHVS and FNYEAQ. V lost 5 bases, J lost 3 bases, and 13 bases lay in between. This CDR3 region has 14 residues. Here the CDR3 reads CASSPLSGYYGYTF. The CDR3, as DNA: TGTGCCAGCAGCCCACTGTCCGGCTACTATGGCTACACCTTC.

A few counts support this clonotype. The chain employs TRBV7-8 and TRBJ2-3; tentative D call: TRBD2 (5 bases). The germline gives CDR1 SGHVS, CDR2 FQNEAQ. The CDR3 extends over 11 amino acids. The V and J ends lost 4 bases and 8 bases respectively, with 7 bases between them. CDR3 amino acids: CASSSGFTQYF. In nucleotides, the CDR3 is TGTGCCAGCAGCTCGGGGTTTACGCAGTATTTT.

The chain links TRBV7-6 to TRBJ1-5; a possible D gene is TRBD1 (6 bases). V was clipped by 5 bases and J by 4 bases, with 15 bases between them. From germline, CDR1 is SGHVS and CDR2 FNYEAQ. This CDR3 spans 15 amino acids. The CDR3 DNA sequence: TGTGCCAGCAGCCCTGGGGGGGGCCCTAATCAGCCCCAGCATTTT. Its translation is CASSPGGGPNQPQHF.

The chain couples TRBV9 to TRBJ2-3, with D hard to call. CDR1 and CDR2 (germline): SGDLS, YYNGEE. V gave up 4 bases and J gave up 3 bases, with 9 bases separating them. The CDR3 consists of 13 residues. The chain's CDR3 is CASSPWRTDTQYF. The CDR3 coding sequence is TGTGCCAGCAGCCCCTGGCGGACAGATACGCAGTATTTT. The full variable domain, rest sourced from reference TRBV9 and TRBJ2-3, is DSGVTQTPKHLITATGQRVTLRCSPRSGDLSVYWYQQSLDQGLQFLIQYYNGEERAKGNILERFSAQQFPDLHSELNLSSLELGDSALYFCASSPWRTDTQYFGPGTRLTVL.